The 30 T cell receptor beta chains below all came from one sample that was sequenced in a study of early T cells in non-severe SARS-CoV-2 infection. A single record per CDR3 protein comes from TCRdb applying MiXCR to the 5' RACE reads. The sample has approximately 23,000 distinct CDR3 sequences, approximately 4.6% seen once. Specimen: whole blood. These receptors were taken from an adult who was a healthcare worker with PCR-confirmed SARS-CoV-2 infection or an uninfected control (not recorded which).

V gene TRBV3-1 combines with J gene TRBJ2-1; 9 nucleotides match TRBD2. CDR3 length equals 17 residues. Germline V gene lookup returns CDR1 LGHDT and CDR2 YNNKEL (reference sequence). After removal of 6 bases from V and 3 bases from J, the junction contained 12 bases not matched to a gene. CDR3 sequence: CASSPDRAGGGYNEQFF. In DNA form, the CDR3 reads TGTGCCAGCAGTCCGGACAGAGCGGGAGGAGGCTACAATGAGCAGTTCTTC.

The table lists this clonotype with many counts. V is TRBV20-1 and J is TRBJ2-5; D is possibly TRBD2 (5 bases). V was clipped by 6 bases and J by 1 base, with 12 bases between them. The CDR3 is 13 residues long. In germline, CDR1 is DFQATT, CDR2 SNEGSKA (reference sequence). CDR3 residues: CSADGGPQETQYF. The DNA of the CDR3 is TGCAGTGCGGACGGCGGGCCCCAAGAGACCCAGTACTTC.

This clonotype was recorded many times. The V and J genes are TRBV4-2 and TRBJ2-3, with D unclear. V was pared by 0 bases and J by 3 bases, with 7 bases between. The V gene's germline CDR1 is LGHNA and CDR2 YNFKEQ. The CDR3 extends over 14 amino acids. The CDR3 protein is CASSQEWGTDTQYF. CDR3 coding DNA: TGTGCCAGCAGCCAAGAATGGGGAACAGATACGCAGTATTTT.

This clonotype was observed many times. The gene calls are TRBV5-4 and TRBJ2-5, with 11 bases identical to TRBD2. After removal of 4 bases from V and 4 bases from J, the junction contained 6 bases not matched to a gene. CDR3 length equals 15 residues. The V gene's germline CDR1 is SGHNT and CDR2 YYREEE (reference sequence). The CDR3 loop is CASSPTSGRAETQYF. Written as DNA, the CDR3 is TGTGCCAGCAGCCCCACTAGCGGGAGAGCAGAGACCCAGTACTTC. Full variable domain (remainder filled in from reference TRBV5-4 and TRBJ2-5): ETGVTQSPTHLIKTRGQQVTLRCSSQSGHNTVSWYQQALGQGPQFIFQYYREEENGRGNFPPRFSGLQFPNYSSELNVNALELDDSALYLCASSPTSGRAETQYFGPGTRLLVL.

This clonotype was counted ten times or more. The rearrangement links TRBV5-1 to TRBJ2-2; no clear D. This CDR3 has 14 amino acids. CDR1 and CDR2 from the germline V gene are SGHRS and YFSETQ. V dropped 1 base and J dropped 7 bases, with 11 bases sitting between them. The CDR3 DNA sequence: TGCGCCAGCAGCTTGACCGCCGGTAGCGGGGAGCTGTTTTTT. Translation gives CASSLTAGSGELFF. Looking up the rest from reference TRBV5-1 and TRBJ2-2 gives the full variable domain: KAGVTQTPRYLIKTRGQQVTLSCSPISGHRSVSWYQQTPGQGLQFLFEYFSETQRNKGNFPGRFSGRQFSNSRSEMNVSTLELGDSALYLCASSLTAGSGELFFGEGSRLTVL.

This clonotype was detected many times. The V and J genes are TRBV14 and TRBJ1-5; D is unclear. The germline V gene has CDR1 SGHDN and CDR2 FVKESK. CDR3 size: 13 residues. Deletions cut 0 bases from V and 7 bases from J, with 7 bases between. Here the CDR3 reads CASSQDLDQPQHF. The CDR3 DNA follows: TGTGCCAGCAGCCAAGACTTGGACCAGCCCCAGCATTTT.

This clonotype has ten or more counts. The rearrangement links TRBV19 to TRBJ1-1, with D maybe TRBD1 (5 bases). The CDR3 extends over 12 amino acids. Germline CDR1 reads LNHDA; CDR2 reads SQIVND (reference sequence). V dropped 9 bases and J dropped 7 bases, with 15 bases sitting between them. CDR3 amino acids: CASRDSTFEAFF. In DNA form, the CDR3 reads TGTGCCAGCCGCGACAGTACGTTTGAAGCTTTCTTT. The variable domain in full, with the rest retrieved from reference TRBV19 and TRBJ1-1, is DGGITQSPKYLFRKEGQNVTLSCEQNLNHDAMYWYRQDPGQGLRLIYYSQIVNDFQKGDIAEGYSVSREKKESFPLTVTSAQKNPTAFYLCASRDSTFEAFFGQGTRLTVV.

This clonotype was recorded many times. The chain employs TRBV20-1 and TRBJ2-7, with TRBD2 matching over 10 bases. This CDR3 is 15 amino acids long. V trimming: 1 base; J trimming: 0 bases; junction bases outside the gene matches: 3. Germline CDR1 and CDR2: DFQATT and SNEGSKA (reference sequence). The CDR3 DNA follows: TGCAGTGCTAGAGGAGCGGGAGGGATCTCCTACGAGCAGTACTTC. This codes for CSARGAGGISYEQYF.

This clonotype was recorded many times. The chain carries TRBV2 and TRBJ2-3, with 10 bases that match TRBD1. Germline values: CDR1 SNHLY, CDR2 FYNNEI. After removal of 6 bases from V and 6 bases from J, the junction contained 6 bases not matched to a gene. The CDR3 is 14 residues long. DNA of the CDR3: TGTGCCAGCAGGAGTGGACAGGGGGTGGATACGCAGTATTTT. Protein product: CASRSGQGVDTQYF. The full variable domain, in which reference TRBV2 and TRBJ2-3 provide the parts outside the CDR3, is EPEVTQTPSHQVTQMGQEVILRCVPISNHLYFYWYRQILGQKVEFLVSFYNNEISEKSEIFDDQFSVERPDGSNFTLKIRSTKLEDSAMYFCASRSGQGVDTQYFGPGTRLTVL.

This clonotype was detected many times. V is TRBV21-1 and J is TRBJ2-1. TRBV21-1 is marked as a pseudogene. This CDR3 comprises 16 residues. The CDR3 loop is CASSKSPPYDSAEQFF. The CDR3 nucleotides are TGTGCCAGCAGCAAATCTCCACCTTACGATTCGGCTGAGCAGTTCTTC.

This clonotype was detected many times. CDR3 in DNA: TGTGCCAGCAGCTTTCCTGAGGCCTTAGCGGACTACGAGCAGTACTTC. This sequence encodes CASSFPEALADYEQYF. This chain links TRBV7-9 with TRBJ2-7, with a weak D call TRBD2 (6 bases). This CDR3 spans 16 amino acids. Germline V gene data show CDR1 as SEHNR and CDR2 as FQNEAQ (reference sequence). V lost 3 bases to trimming and J lost 3 bases, with 18 bases between them. The full variable domain, its missing parts supplied by reference TRBV7-9 and TRBJ2-7, is DTGVSQNPRHKITKRGQNVTFRCDPISEHNRLYWYRQTLGQGPEFLTYFQNEAQLEKSRLLSDRFSAERPKGSFSTLEIQRTEQGDSAMYLCASSFPEALADYEQYFGPGTRLTVT.

This clonotype was observed at least ten times. This rearrangement joins TRBV9 to TRBJ1-1, with 7 bases identical to TRBD1. Losses at the gene ends were 3 bases for V and 5 bases for J; bases not matched to a gene: 7. Germline lookup yields CDR1 SGDLS and CDR2 YYNGEE. CDR3 length: 14 residues. The CDR3 region has the DNA TGTGCCAGCAGCGCCGGGGGGACAGAGACTGAAGCTTTCTTT. As protein: CASSAGGTETEAFF. Full variable domain (missing parts from reference TRBV9 and TRBJ1-1): DSGVTQTPKHLITATGQRVTLRCSPRSGDLSVYWYQQSLDQGLQFLIQYYNGEERAKGNILERFSAQQFPDLHSELNLSSLELGDSALYFCASSAGGTETEAFFGQGTRLTVV.

This rearrangement joins TRBV29-1 to TRBJ1-4; tentatively, D is TRBD1 (5 bases). This CDR3 contains 15 residues. Germline CDR1 SQVTM, CDR2 ANQGSEA. The V end lost 5 bases, the J end lost 1 base, and 14 bases lay between the germline ends. CDR3: CSVLFPGGTNEKLFF. Written as DNA, the CDR3 is TGCAGCGTTCTTTTTCCTGGGGGAACTAATGAAAAACTGTTTTTT.

This clonotype was counted many times. V gene TRBV7-9 combines with J gene TRBJ2-2; maybe TRBD1 (6 bases). V dropped 0 bases and J dropped 2 bases, with 10 bases sitting between them. Germline CDR1 SEHNR, CDR2 FQNEAQ (reference sequence). The CDR3 runs to 16 residues. The CDR3 protein is CASSLARGTNTGELFF. CDR3 DNA: TGTGCCAGCAGCTTAGCCAGGGGCACCAACACCGGGGAGCTGTTTTTT.

This clonotype was picked up many times. This rearrangement joins TRBV6-6 to TRBJ1-6; weak D call: TRBD1 (5 bases). Germline V CDR1 and CDR2: MNHNY, SVGAGI (reference sequence). The CDR3 runs to 17 residues. V dropped 4 bases and J dropped 10 bases, with 23 bases sitting between them. The CDR3 region is CASSSTPQAPSSSPLHF. DNA of the CDR3: TGTGCCAGCAGTTCCACGCCACAGGCTCCTTCAAGCTCACCCCTCCACTTT.

This clonotype was seen at least ten times. The CDR3 loop reads CASSPLSGRSYNEQFF. CDR3 DNA sequence: TGTGCCAGCAGCCCCCTCAGCGGGAGGTCCTACAATGAGCAGTTCTTC. This rearrangement joins TRBV7-9 to TRBJ2-1; the match to TRBD2 covers 9 bases. The CDR3 is 16 residues long. J gave up 1 base and V 5 bases, and 6 bases lay outside the gene matches. Germline V gene lookup returns CDR1 SEHNR and CDR2 FQNEAQ (reference sequence).

There are many counts of this clonotype. The V and J genes are TRBV2 and TRBJ2-7; maybe TRBD1 (5 bases). The CDR3 is made up of 13 amino acids. In germline, CDR1 is SNHLY, CDR2 FYNNEI. Trimming took 7 bases from V and 0 from J, leaving 10 bases between them. The CDR3 spells CASTRQLSYEQYF. In DNA, the CDR3 is TGTGCCAGCACCCGACAGCTCTCCTACGAGCAGTACTTC.

J is TRBJ2-7 and V is TRBV20-1; TRBD1 might be the D (6 bases). The CDR3 runs 13 residues. The V end was cut by 1 base, the J end by 3 bases, with 10 bases between. Germline assignment: CDR1 DFQATT and CDR2 SNEGSKA (reference sequence). The CDR3 here is CSARGWGHYEQYF. The CDR3 nucleotides are TGCAGTGCTAGAGGTTGGGGGCACTACGAGCAGTACTTC.

The chain joins TRBV5-1 to TRBJ2-5, with D unresolved. Germline CDR1 reads SGHRS; CDR2 reads YFSETQ. The CDR3 is 12 amino acids. V gave up 0 bases and J gave up 1 base, with 1 base separating them. CDR3: CASSLAQETQYF. The DNA of the CDR3 is TGCGCCAGCAGCTTGGCCCAAGAGACCCAGTACTTC.

This clonotype was found many times. The CDR3 bases are TGTGCCAGCAGCTTACCGGGGATGTCCGATACGCAGTATTTT. Translating it yields CASSLPGMSDTQYF. V usage is TRBV11-1 and J usage is TRBJ2-3, with a tentative D call TRBD2 (5 bases). CDR3 size: 14 residues. V was pared by 2 bases and J by 6 bases, with 12 bases between. Germline lookup yields CDR1 SGHAT and CDR2 FQDESV (reference sequence). The entire variable domain, with the rest obtained from reference TRBV11-1 and TRBJ2-3, is as follows: EAEVAQSPRYKITEKSQAVAFWCDPISGHATLYWYRQILGQGPELLVQFQDESVVDDSQLPKDRFSAERLKGVDSTLKIQPAELGDSAMYLCASSLPGMSDTQYFGPGTRLTVL.

The rearrangement joins TRBV11-1 to TRBJ2-1; perhaps TRBD2 as D (6 bases). This CDR3 is 16 amino acids long. Germline V gene lookup returns CDR1 SGHAT and CDR2 FQDESV (reference sequence). Deletions cut 2 bases from V and 1 base from J, with 12 bases between. CDR3 amino acids: CASSLSPAGSYNEQFF. For the CDR3, the DNA is TGTGCCAGCAGCTTATCCCCGGCGGGGTCCTACAATGAGCAGTTCTTC.

This clonotype was counted at least ten times. The CDR3 coding sequence is TGCGCCAGCAGTTTGGACCAAATGAACACTGAAGCTTTCTTT. The encoded protein is CASSLDQMNTEAFF. The chain employs TRBV10-2 and TRBJ1-1, with D unresolved. Germline V gene sequence: CDR1 WSHSY, CDR2 SAAADI. The CDR3 has 14 residues. Trimming pared 5 bases from V and 0 bases from J, leaving 10 bases between.

Comments on this clonotype: Relative to the germline gene, one junction end is altered; a read error may explain this. The chain carries TRBV4-1 and TRBJ2-6, with D perhaps assigned TRBD1 or TRBD2 (5 bases each). This CDR3 is built from 16 residues. CDR1 is MGHRA, CDR2 YSYEKL, per germline. This chain's CDR3 is CASSQDYGAGANILTF. DNA for the CDR3: TGCGCCAGCAGCCAAGATTACGGGGCCGGGGCCAACATCCTGACTTTC.

This clonotype was recorded many times. In DNA form, the CDR3 reads TGTGCCAGCAGTGCCTGGGGTCGTAGGCTTTCCTACGAGCAGTACTTC. It is translated as CASSAWGRRLSYEQYF. The genes are TRBV28 and TRBJ2-7; D uncertain. The germline CDR1 and CDR2 sequences are MDHEN and SYDVKM. The CDR3 is 16 amino acids. Trimming stripped 5 bases from V and 1 base from J, with 18 bases between.

Ten or more counts support this clonotype. This chain joins TRBV7-9 and TRBJ2-7; 9 bases map to TRBD2. CDR3 length equals 16 residues. Germline CDR1 and CDR2: SEHNR and FQNEAQ (reference sequence). Trimming at V came to 5 bases and at J to 3 bases, leaving 11 bases not matched to a gene. The CDR3 DNA reads as TGTGCCAGCAGCGCCAACACGGGCGGGAGGGTCTACGAGCAGTACTTC. As protein: CASSANTGGRVYEQYF.

The chain employs TRBV3-1 and TRBJ2-1; D perhaps matches TRBD2 (6 bases). Germline assignment: CDR1 LGHDT and CDR2 YNNKEL (reference sequence). The CDR3 runs 11 residues. V dropped 3 bases and J dropped 10 bases, with 7 bases sitting between them. The chain's CDR3 is CASSQGGEQFF. CDR3 DNA: TGTGCCAGCAGCCAGGGGGGAGAGCAGTTCTTC.

The gene calls are TRBV3-1 and TRBJ1-2; D remains ambiguous. V was clipped by 3 bases and J by 7 bases, with 12 bases between them. From germline, CDR1 is LGHDT and CDR2 YNNKEL (reference sequence). The CDR3 is 13 residues long. The DNA of the CDR3 is TGTGCCAGCAGCCAGTCTTCGGTTCGTGGCTACACCTTC. Translation: CASSQSSVRGYTF.

The table lists this clonotype with many counts. The chain carries TRBV18 and TRBJ2-3; 8 nucleotides agree with TRBD2. The length of the CDR3 is 17 residues. Per germline, CDR1 KGHSH and CDR2 LQKENI. V lost 2 bases, J lost 0 bases, and 7 bases stayed unmatched. The CDR3 reads CASSPYSQRGSTDTQYF. DNA of the CDR3: TGTGCCAGCTCACCATACTCACAGCGGGGGAGCACAGATACGCAGTATTTT.

This clonotype was seen many times. The chain employs TRBV20-1 and TRBJ2-1; D gene ambiguous. V was shortened by 3 bases and J by 8 bases, with 20 bases between the two germline ends. The CDR3 is made up of 15 amino acids. Per the germline V gene, CDR1 is DFQATT and CDR2 is SNEGSKA (reference sequence). The CDR3 here is CSASRSGSGLHEQFF. The DNA of the CDR3 is TGCAGTGCTAGTCGTAGTGGGTCAGGTCTCCATGAGCAGTTCTTC.

This clonotype was detected ten times or more. The J gene is TRBJ2-7, the V gene TRBV6-5, with D perhaps TRBD1 or TRBD2 (5 bases each). Per germline, CDR1 MNHEY and CDR2 SVGAGI. Between the trimmed V and J ends, which lost 6 bases and 2 bases, there was a span of 11 bases. This CDR3 is 13 amino acids long. The CDR3 spells CASSPGTPYEQYF. Written as DNA, the CDR3 is TGTGCCAGCAGCCCCGGGACCCCCTACGAGCAGTACTTC.